This TCR beta chain was identified in a study of blood T cell repertoires in COVID-19. Study overall: Sources were T cells, B-cell-depleted T cells, or PBMCs; the material itself was cDNA or gDNA.

Using immunoSEQ multiplex PCR, the repertoire was profiled, and TCRdb retains in-frame clones only, with some absent. Of about 85,000 clones in the sample, about four fifths are singletons; the top ten hold about an eighth. The CDR3 runs to 13 residues. Germline V lookup: CDR1 SNHLY, CDR2 FYNNEI. J lost 2 bases, V lost 6 bases, and 3 bases had no gene match. The sequenced material came from peripheral blood. This rearrangement joins TRBV2 to TRBJ1-2, with 7 bases lining up with TRBD1. This TCR derives from a human donor in a cohort sampled during active COVID-19. CDR3 protein: CASSSGQNYGYTF. CDR3 sequence (DNA): TGTGCCAGCAGCTCGGGACAGAACTATGGCTACACCTTC.